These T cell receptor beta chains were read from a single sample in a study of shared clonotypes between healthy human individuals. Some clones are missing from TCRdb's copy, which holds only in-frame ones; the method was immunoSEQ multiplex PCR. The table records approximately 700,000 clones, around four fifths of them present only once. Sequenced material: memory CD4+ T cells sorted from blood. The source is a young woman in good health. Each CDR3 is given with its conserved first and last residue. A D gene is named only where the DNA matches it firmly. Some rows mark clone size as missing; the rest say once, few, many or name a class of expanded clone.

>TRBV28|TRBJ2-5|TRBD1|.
TGTGCCAGCAGTTTAATTGGGACAGGAGGGGACCAGTACTTC
CASSLIGTGGDQYF
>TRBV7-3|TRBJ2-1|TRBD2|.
TGTGCCAGCAGCACACGGGCTAGCGGGACGTCTCTCAATGAGCAGTTCTTC
CASSTRASGTSLNEQFF
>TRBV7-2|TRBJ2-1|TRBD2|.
TGTGCCAGCAGCTCCCCGACTAGCGGACATTACAATGAGCAGTTCTTC
CASSSPTSGHYNEQFF
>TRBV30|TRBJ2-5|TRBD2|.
TGTGCCTGGAGGGTCGGACTAGCCTTGGGTGAGACCCAGTACTTC
CAWRVGLALGETQYF
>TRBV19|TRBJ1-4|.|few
TGTGCCAGTAGTAGACAGGCCGAGGATGAAAAACTGTTTTTT
CASSRQAEDEKLFF
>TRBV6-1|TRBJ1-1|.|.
TGTGCCAGCAGTGAAGACAGGGTCTTGAACACTGAAGCTTTCTTT
CASSEDRVLNTEAFF
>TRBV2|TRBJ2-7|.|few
TGTGCCGGGACGGACAACTCCTACGAGCAGTACTTC
CAGTDNSYEQYF
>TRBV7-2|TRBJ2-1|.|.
TGTGCCAGCAGCTCGGGACATCACTCCTACAATGAGCAGTTCTTC
CASSSGHHSYNEQFF
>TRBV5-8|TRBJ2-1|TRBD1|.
TGTGCCAGCGTACCGGGACAGGTCTACAATGAGCAGTTCTTC
CASVPGQVYNEQFF
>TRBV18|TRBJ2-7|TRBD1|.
TGTGCCAGCTCACCGGACAGGGGAACCTACGAGCAGTACTTC
CASSPDRGTYEQYF
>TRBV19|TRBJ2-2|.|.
TGTGCCAGTAAACCGGGCTTGCACGGGGAGCTGTTTTTT
CASKPGLHGELFF
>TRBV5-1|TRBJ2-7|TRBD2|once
TGCGCCAGCAGCCCTGGGACTAGACGCGAGCAGTACTTC
CASSPGTRREQYF
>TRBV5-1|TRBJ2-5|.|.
TGCGCCAGCAGCTTAGGTCCGGGGGCCAACGAAGAGACCCAGTACTTC
CASSLGPGANEETQYF
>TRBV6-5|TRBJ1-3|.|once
TGTGCCAGCACCTCCTCTGGAAACACCATATATTTT
CASTSSGNTIYF
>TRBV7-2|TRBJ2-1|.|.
TGTGCCAGCAGCTTTGTAGGGACATGGAACAATGAGCAGTTCTTC
CASSFVGTWNNEQFF
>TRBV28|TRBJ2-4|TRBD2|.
TGTGCCAGCAGTTTATTTAGTGGCGGGAGGCGAGACATTCAGTACTTC
CASSLFSGGRRDIQYF
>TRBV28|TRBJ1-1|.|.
TGTGCCAGCAGAAAGAGTGACAGTAGAGCTTTCTTT
CASRKSDSRAFF
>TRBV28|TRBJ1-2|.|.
TGTGCCAGCAGTGACAGGCTATTTGGGGAATGCACCTTC
CASSDRLFGECTF
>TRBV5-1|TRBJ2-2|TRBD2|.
TGCGCCAGCAGCTTGGGACTAGCTTCTGACACCGGGGAGCTGTTTTTT
CASSLGLASDTGELFF
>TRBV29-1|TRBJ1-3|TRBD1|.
TGCAGCGGTGTGACGGGGACAGGGGCTGGAAACACCATATATTTT
CSGVTGTGAGNTIYF
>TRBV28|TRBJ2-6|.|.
TGTGCCAGCGGAGAGGACAGTAGCGCCAACGTCCTGACTTTC
CASGEDSSANVLTF
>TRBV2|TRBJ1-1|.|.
TGTGCCAGCAAAGGGGACGGAAACACTGAAGCTTTCTTT
CASKGDGNTEAFF
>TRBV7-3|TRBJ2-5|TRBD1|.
TGTGCCAGCAGTTCTAGAGCCGGGACAGGGGTGAGACAAGAGACCCAGTACTTC
CASSSRAGTGVRQETQYF
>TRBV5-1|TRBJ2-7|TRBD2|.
TGCGCCAGCAGCTTGGAGGCGGGAGCGCGGGAGCAGTACTTC
CASSLEAGAREQYF
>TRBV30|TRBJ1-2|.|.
TGTGCCTGGAGTGAAGGATTTACAGGGTCTCATGGCTACACCTTC
CAWSEGFTGSHGYTF
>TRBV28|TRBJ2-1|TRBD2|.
TGTGCCAGCAGTGGTAGCGGGAGGGTTGGTGAGCAGTTCTTC
CASSGSGRVGEQFF
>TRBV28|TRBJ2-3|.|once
TGTGCCAGCAGTTTAGCGGGGAAGTCCACAGATACGCAGTATTTT
CASSLAGKSTDTQYF
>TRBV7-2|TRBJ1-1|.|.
TGTGCCAGCAGCCTTCGGAGGGGAAACACTGAAGCTTTCTTT
CASSLRRGNTEAFF
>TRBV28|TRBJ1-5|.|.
TGTGCCAGCAGTTTCGGAGGGGCGCATCAGCCCCAGCATTTT
CASSFGGAHQPQHF
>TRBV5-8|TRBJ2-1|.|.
TGTGCCAGCAGCCTACAGGTTTTTTACAATGAGCAGTTCTTC
CASSLQVFYNEQFF
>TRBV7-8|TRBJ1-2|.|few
TGTGCCAGCAGCTCCCCGTCTCGTCGGGATAATGGTGGCTACACCTTC
CASSSPSRRDNGGYTF
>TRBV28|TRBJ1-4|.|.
TGTGCCAGCAGTCCCGGCGGGACGGGCGAAAAACTGTTTTTT
CASSPGGTGEKLFF
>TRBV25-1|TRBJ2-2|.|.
TGTGCCAGCAGTAAGACCTCGGGAATGGGGGAGCTGTTTTTT
CASSKTSGMGELFF
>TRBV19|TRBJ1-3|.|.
TGTGCCAGTAGTATCGGACGGCGGGACACCATATATTTT
CASSIGRRDTIYF
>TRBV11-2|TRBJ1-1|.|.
TGTGCCAGCAGCTTAGGGATTTATGACACTGAAGCTTTCTTT
CASSLGIYDTEAFF
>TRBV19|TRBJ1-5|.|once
TGTGCCAGTAGTTCCCGGTCTCAATATAGCAATCAGCCCCAGCATTTT
CASSSRSQYSNQPQHF
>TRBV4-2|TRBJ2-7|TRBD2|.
TGTGCCAGCGGGGCGGGAGGGGCTTACGAGCAGTACTTC
CASGAGGAYEQYF
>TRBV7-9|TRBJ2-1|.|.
TGTGCCAGCAGCTTAACGCTGCGCGACAATGAGCAGTTCTTC
CASSLTLRDNEQFF
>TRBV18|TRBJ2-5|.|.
TGTGCCAGCGCTAAAGGGGAGACCCAGTACTTC
CASAKGETQYF
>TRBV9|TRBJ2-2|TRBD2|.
TGTGCCAGCAGCGTAGTTGGGACTAGCGGGAGGGCCTCTGGCGGGGAGCTGTTTTTT
CASSVVGTSGRASGGELFF
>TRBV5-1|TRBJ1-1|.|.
TGCGCCAGCAGCTTCGCGGGGACGAACACTGAAGCTTTCTTT
CASSFAGTNTEAFF
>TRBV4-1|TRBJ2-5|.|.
TGCGCCAGCAGCCAAGAGGCCAGCCGTGAGACCCAGTACTTC
CASSQEASRETQYF
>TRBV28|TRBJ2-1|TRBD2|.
TGTGCCAGCAGTACTCCGAGGGCTAGCGGGTTAGATGAGCAGTTCTTC
CASSTPRASGLDEQFF
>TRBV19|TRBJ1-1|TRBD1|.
TGTGCCAGTAGGACCGGGACAGGCTTACCGAACACTGAAGCTTTCTTT
CASRTGTGLPNTEAFF
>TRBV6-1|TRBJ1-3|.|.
TGTGCCAGCAGTGCCCGAACAGCGAACTCTGGAAACACCATATATTTT
CASSARTANSGNTIYF